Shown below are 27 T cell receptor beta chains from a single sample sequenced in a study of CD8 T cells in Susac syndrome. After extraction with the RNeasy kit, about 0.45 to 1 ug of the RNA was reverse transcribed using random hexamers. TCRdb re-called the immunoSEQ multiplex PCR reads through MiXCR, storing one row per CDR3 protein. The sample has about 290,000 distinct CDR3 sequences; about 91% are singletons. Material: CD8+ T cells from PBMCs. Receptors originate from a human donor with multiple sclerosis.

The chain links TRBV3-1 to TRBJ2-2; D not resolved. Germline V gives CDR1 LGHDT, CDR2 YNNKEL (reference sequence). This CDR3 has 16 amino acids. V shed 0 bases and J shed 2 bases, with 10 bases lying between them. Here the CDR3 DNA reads TGTGCCAGCAGCCAAGATTTGGACGGAAACACCGGGGAGCTGTTTTTT. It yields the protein CASSQDLDGNTGELFF.

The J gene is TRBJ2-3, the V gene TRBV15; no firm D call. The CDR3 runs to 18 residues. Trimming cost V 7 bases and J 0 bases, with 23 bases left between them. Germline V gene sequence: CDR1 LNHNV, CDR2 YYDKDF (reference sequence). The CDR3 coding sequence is TGTGCCACCACTCCATCGGCGGAGCGCCTTAGTAGCACAGATACGCAGTATTTT. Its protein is CATTPSAERLSSTDTQYF.

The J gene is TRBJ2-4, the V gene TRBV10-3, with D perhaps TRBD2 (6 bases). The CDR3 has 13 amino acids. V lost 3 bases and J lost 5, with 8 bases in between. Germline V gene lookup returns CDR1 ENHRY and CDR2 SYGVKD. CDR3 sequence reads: CAISEGGENIQYF. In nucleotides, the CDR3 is TGTGCCATCAGTGAAGGAGGGGAAAACATTCAGTACTTC.

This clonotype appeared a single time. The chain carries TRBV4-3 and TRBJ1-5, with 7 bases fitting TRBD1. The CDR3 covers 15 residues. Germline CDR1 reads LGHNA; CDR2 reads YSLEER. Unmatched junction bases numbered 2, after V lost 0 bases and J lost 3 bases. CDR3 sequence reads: CASSQDRGINQPQHF. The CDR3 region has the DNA TGCGCCAGCAGCCAAGACAGGGGGATCAATCAGCCCCAGCATTTT.

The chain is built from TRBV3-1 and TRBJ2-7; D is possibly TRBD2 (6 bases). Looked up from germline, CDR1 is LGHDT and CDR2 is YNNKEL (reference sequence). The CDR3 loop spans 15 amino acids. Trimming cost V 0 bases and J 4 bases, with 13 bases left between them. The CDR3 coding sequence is TGTGCCAGCAGCCAAGATTTGCGGGGAAAGTACGAGCAGTACTTC. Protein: CASSQDLRGKYEQYF.

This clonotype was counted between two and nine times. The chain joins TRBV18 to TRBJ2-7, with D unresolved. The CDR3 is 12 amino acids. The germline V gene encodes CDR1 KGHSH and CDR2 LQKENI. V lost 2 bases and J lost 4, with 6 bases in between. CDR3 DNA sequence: TGTGCCAGCTCACCAGAGGCTTACGAGCAGTACTTC. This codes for CASSPEAYEQYF.

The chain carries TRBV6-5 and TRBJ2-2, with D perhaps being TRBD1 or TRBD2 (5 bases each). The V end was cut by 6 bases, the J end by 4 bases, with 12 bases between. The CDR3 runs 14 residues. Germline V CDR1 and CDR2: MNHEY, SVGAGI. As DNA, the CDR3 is TGTGCCAGCAGATTCAGGGCGGGCACCGGGGAGCTGTTTTTT. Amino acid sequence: CASRFRAGTGELFF.

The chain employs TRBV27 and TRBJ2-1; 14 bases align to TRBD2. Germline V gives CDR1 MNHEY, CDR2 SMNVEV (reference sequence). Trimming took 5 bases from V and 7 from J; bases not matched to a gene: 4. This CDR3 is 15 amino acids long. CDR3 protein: CASSPGTSGRNEQFF. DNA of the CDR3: TGTGCCAGCAGTCCTGGGACTAGCGGGAGAAATGAGCAGTTCTTC.

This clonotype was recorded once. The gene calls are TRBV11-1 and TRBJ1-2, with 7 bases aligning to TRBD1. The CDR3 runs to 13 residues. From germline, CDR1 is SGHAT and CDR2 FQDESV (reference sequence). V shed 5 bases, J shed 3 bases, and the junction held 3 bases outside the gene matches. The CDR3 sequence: CASSQGTDYGYTF. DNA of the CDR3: TGTGCCAGCAGCCAGGGGACAGACTATGGCTACACCTTC.

DNA of the CDR3: TGTGCCAGCAGTTTATGGGGGACCTGGAGCACTGAAGCTTTCTTT. This codes for CASSLWGTWSTEAFF. This chain uses TRBV6-2 or TRBV6-3 with TRBJ1-1; tentative D call: TRBD1 (5 bases). Germline CDR1 MNHEY, CDR2 SVGEGT. Trimming pared 4 bases from V and 4 bases from J, leaving 16 bases between. The CDR3 loop spans 15 amino acids.

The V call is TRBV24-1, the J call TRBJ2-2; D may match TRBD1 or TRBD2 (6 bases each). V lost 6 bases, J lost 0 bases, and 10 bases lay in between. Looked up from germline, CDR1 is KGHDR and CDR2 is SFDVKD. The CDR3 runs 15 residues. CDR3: CATSPGATNTGELFF. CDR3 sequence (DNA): TGTGCCACCAGTCCGGGGGCAACGAACACCGGGGAGCTGTTTTTT.

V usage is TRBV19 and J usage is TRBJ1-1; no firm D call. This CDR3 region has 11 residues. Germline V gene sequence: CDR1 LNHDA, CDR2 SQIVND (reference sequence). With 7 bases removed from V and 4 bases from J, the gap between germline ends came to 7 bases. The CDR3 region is CASNLGTEAFF. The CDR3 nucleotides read TGTGCCAGTAATTTGGGCACTGAAGCTTTCTTT.

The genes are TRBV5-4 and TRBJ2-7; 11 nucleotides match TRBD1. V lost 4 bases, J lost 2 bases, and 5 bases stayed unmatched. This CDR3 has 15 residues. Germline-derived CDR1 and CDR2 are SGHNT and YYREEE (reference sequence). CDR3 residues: CASSPGTGGTYEQYF. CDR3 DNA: TGTGCCAGCAGCCCCGGGACAGGGGGGACCTACGAGCAGTACTTC.

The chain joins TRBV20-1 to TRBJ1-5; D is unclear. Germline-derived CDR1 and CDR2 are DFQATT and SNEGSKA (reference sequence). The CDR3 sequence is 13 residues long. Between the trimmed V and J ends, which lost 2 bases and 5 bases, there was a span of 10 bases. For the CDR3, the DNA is TGCAGTGCTAGAAAAGGGTCCGATCAGCCCCAGCATTTT. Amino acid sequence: CSARKGSDQPQHF.

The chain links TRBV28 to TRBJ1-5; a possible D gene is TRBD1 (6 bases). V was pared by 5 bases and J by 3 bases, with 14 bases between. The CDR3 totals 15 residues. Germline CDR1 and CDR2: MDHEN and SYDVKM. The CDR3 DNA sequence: TGTGCCAGCAGTACACAGGGAACGTACAATCAGCCCCAGCATTTT. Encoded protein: CASSTQGTYNQPQHF.

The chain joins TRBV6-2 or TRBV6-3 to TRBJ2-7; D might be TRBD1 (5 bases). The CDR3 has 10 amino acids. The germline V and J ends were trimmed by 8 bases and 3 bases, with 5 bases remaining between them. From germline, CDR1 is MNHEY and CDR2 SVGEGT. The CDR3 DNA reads TGTGCCAGCCAGGGCTACGAGCAGTACTTC. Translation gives CASQGYEQYF.

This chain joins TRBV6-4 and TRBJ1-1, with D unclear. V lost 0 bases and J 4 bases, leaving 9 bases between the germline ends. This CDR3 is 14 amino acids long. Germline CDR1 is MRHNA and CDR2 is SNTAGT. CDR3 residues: CASSDSGESTEAFF. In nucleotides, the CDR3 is TGTGCCAGCAGTGACTCTGGGGAATCCACTGAAGCTTTCTTT.

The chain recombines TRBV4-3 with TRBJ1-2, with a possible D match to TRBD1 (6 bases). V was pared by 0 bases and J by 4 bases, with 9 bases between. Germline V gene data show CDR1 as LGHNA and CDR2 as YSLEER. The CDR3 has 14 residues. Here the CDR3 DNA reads TGCGCCAGCAGCCAAGACAGGGGTGGCTATGGCTACACCTTC. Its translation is CASSQDRGGYGYTF.

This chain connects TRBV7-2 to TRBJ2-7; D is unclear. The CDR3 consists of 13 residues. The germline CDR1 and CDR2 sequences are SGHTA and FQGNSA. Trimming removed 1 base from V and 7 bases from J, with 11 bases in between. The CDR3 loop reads CASSLGRIQEQYF. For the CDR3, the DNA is TGTGCCAGCAGCTTAGGGCGGATTCAGGAGCAGTACTTC. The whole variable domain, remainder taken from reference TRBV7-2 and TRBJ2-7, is GAGVSQSPSNKVTEKGKDVELRCDPISGHTALYWYRQSLGQGLEFLIYFQGNSAPDKSGLPSDRFSAERTGGSVSTLTIQRTQQEDSAVYLCASSLGRIQEQYFGPGTRLTVT.

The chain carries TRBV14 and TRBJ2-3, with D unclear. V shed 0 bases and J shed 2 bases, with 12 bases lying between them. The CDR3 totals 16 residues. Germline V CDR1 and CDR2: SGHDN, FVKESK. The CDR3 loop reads CASSQDRFSLTDTQYF. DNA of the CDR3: TGTGCCAGCAGCCAAGATCGTTTCTCCCTCACAGATACGCAGTATTTT.

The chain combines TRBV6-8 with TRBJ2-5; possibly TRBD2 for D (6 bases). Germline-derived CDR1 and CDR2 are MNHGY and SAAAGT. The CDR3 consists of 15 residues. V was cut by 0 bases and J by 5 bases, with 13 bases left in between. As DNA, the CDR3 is TGTGCCAGCAGTTACTCGGCGGGGCCTCGGGAGACCCAGTACTTC. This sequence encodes CASSYSAGPRETQYF.

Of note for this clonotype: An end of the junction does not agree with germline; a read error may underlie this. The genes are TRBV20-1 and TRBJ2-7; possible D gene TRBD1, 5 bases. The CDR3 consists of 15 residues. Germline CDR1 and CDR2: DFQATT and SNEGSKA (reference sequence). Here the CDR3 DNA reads TGCAGTGCTAGAGATCTCCCCAGGGCCCTCTACGAACAGTACTTC. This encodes CSARDLPRALYEQYF.

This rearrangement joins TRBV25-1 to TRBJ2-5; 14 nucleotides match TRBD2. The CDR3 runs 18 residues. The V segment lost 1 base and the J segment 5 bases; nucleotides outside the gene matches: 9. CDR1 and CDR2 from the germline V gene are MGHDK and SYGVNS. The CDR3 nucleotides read TGTGCCAGCAGTGAATTGGGGACTAGCGGGGGCCAAAGGGAGACCCAGTACTTC. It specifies CASSELGTSGGQRETQYF.

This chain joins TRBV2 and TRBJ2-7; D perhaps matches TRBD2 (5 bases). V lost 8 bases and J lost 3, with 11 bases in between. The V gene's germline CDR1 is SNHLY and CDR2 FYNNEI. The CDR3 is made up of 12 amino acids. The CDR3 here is CASLKDFYEQYF. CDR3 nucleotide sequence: TGTGCCAGCTTAAAGGACTTCTACGAGCAGTACTTC.

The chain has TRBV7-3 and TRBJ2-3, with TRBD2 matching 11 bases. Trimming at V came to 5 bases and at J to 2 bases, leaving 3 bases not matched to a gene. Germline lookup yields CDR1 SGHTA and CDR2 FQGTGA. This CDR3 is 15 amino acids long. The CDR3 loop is CASSHSGGATDTQYF. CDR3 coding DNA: TGTGCCAGCAGCCATAGCGGGGGGGCCACAGATACGCAGTATTTT.

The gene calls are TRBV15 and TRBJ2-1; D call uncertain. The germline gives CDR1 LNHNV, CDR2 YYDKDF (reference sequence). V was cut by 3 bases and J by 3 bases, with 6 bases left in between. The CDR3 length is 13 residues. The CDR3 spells CATSRVRYNEQFF. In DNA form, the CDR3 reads TGTGCCACCAGCAGGGTTCGCTACAATGAGCAGTTCTTC. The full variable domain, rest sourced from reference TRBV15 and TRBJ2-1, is DAMVIQNPRYQVTQFGKPVTLSCSQTLNHNVMYWYQQKSSQAPKLLFHYYDKDFNNEADTPDNFQSRRPNTSFCFLDIRSPGLGDTAMYLCATSRVRYNEQFFGPGTRLTVL.

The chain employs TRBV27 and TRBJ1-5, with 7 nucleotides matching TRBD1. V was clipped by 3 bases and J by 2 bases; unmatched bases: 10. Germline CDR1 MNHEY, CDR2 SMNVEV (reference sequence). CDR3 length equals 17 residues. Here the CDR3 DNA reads TGTGCCAGCAGTTTGGGGACTCACGGGACAGGCAATCAGCCCCAGCATTTT. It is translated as CASSLGTHGTGNQPQHF.